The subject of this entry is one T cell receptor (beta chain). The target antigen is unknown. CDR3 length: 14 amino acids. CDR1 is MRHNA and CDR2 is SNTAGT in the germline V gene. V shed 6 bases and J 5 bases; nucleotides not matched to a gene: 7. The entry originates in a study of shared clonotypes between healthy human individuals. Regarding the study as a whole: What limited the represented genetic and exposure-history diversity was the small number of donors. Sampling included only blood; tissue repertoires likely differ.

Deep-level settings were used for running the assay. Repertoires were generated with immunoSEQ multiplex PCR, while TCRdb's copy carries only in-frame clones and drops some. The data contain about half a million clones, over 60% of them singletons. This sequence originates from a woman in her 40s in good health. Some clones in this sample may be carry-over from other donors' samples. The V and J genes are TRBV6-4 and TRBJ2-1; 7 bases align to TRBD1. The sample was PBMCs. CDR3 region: CASRATGLHNEQFF. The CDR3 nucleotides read TGTGCCAGCAGGGCGACAGGGTTACACAATGAGCAGTTCTTC.